This entry is about one T cell receptor beta chain. This specimen comes from a study of blood T cell dynamics during melanoma immunotherapy. The V end lost 0 bases, the J end lost 4 bases, and 10 bases lay between the germline ends. The CDR3 is made up of 14 amino acids. Germline V CDR1 and CDR2: LNHDA, SQIVND (reference sequence). Stated time point: week 3, after first cycle of checkpoint inhibitor. The data were produced by immunoSEQ multiplex PCR, yet TCRdb's version contains in-frame clones alone and is incomplete. Among 11,000 to 15,000 clones listed, 70% to 90% were seen once. This TCR was sampled from a human donor with melanoma. The gene calls are TRBV19 and TRBJ2-7; the D is unclear. The starting material was blood, obtained from a patient treated with checkpoint blockade. The CDR3 nucleotides read TGTGCCAGTAGTATAGAATTCGGGCCATACGAGCAGTACTTC. Translated: CASSIEFGPYEQYF.